The next 15 T cell receptor beta chains were all read from a single sample in a study of cytomegalovirus exposure and HLA in healthy donors. TCRdb's copy holds only in-frame clones and misses some; the assay was immunoSEQ multiplex PCR. The sample lists about 330,000 clones, approximately 90% occurring once. The sequenced sample was PBMCs. These receptors all come from a woman under 30 in good health and CMV-seronegative.

This clone has a handful of counts. The chain links TRBV28 to TRBJ1-2; D is ambiguous. Germline assignment: CDR1 MDHEN and CDR2 SYDVKM. The CDR3 loop spans 12 amino acids. Trimming pared 2 bases from V and 5 bases from J, leaving 6 bases between. Here the CDR3 reads CASSLQDYGYTF. For the CDR3, the DNA is TGTGCCAGCAGTTTACAGGATTATGGCTACACCTTC.

The V gene is TRBV28, the J gene TRBJ2-7, with 10 positions matching TRBD1. Losses at the gene ends were 6 bases for V and 4 bases for J; bases not matched to a gene: 6. The CDR3 has 14 residues. CDR1 and CDR2 (germline): MDHEN, SYDVKM. The CDR3 nucleotides read TGTGCCAGCAGGGTGGGACAGGGGTTTTACGAGCAGTACTTC. The encoded protein is CASRVGQGFYEQYF.

This chain uses TRBV5-4 with TRBJ2-3, with 8 bases aligning to TRBD2. The CDR3 sequence is 17 residues long. Germline V gene data show CDR1 as SGHNT and CDR2 as YYREEE (reference sequence). The V segment lost 4 bases and the J segment 3 bases; nucleotides outside the gene matches: 13. For the CDR3, the DNA is TGTGCCAGCAGCCCTGATCCAGCGGGAGTAGGAACAGATACGCAGTATTTT. The encoded protein is CASSPDPAGVGTDTQYF.

The chain joins TRBV4-2 to TRBJ2-1, with TRBD2 identical over 16 bases. There are 20 residues in the CDR3. The V and J ends lost 4 bases and 5 bases, in that order; junction bases with no gene match: 14. From germline, CDR1 is LGHNA and CDR2 YNFKEQ. In nucleotides, the CDR3 is TGTGCCAGCAGCCCCCGGGGCGGGACTAGCGGGAGGGAGACTGACAATGAGCAGTTCTTC. Its protein product is CASSPRGGTSGRETDNEQFF.

V usage is TRBV20-1 and J usage is TRBJ2-3, with no clear D. This CDR3 comprises 11 residues. Trimming took 5 bases from V and 6 from J, leaving 9 bases between them. Per germline, CDR1 DFQATT and CDR2 SNEGSKA (reference sequence). CDR3 DNA sequence: TGCAGTGCTCCCAGTATGGATACGCAGTATTTT. This sequence encodes CSAPSMDTQYF.

The chain joins TRBV29-1 to TRBJ2-1; 7 bases fit TRBD2. CDR3 length: 13 amino acids. Germline lookup yields CDR1 SQVTM and CDR2 ANQGSEA. The junction had 6 bases not matched to a gene; V was cut back by 4 bases and J by 6 bases. The CDR3 DNA sequence: TGCAGCGTTGTGGTCTGGGAGGGCAATGAGCAGTTCTTC. Translation: CSVVVWEGNEQFF.

V gene TRBV2 combines with J gene TRBJ2-5; 10 bases agree with TRBD1. This CDR3 comprises 15 residues. Germline CDR1 SNHLY, CDR2 FYNNEI. The V and J ends lost 8 bases and 4 bases, in that order; junction bases with no gene match: 10. The CDR3 region is CASGRTGGSRETQYF. Written as DNA, the CDR3 is TGTGCCAGCGGGAGGACAGGGGGGAGCAGAGAGACCCAGTACTTC.

The genes are TRBV7-6 and TRBJ2-7; D ambiguous. The CDR3 sequence is 12 residues long. Trimming stripped 5 bases from V and 3 bases from J, with 8 bases between. The germline V gene has CDR1 SGHVS and CDR2 FNYEAQ. The CDR3 sequence: CASSTNSYEQYF. CDR3 sequence (DNA): TGTGCCAGCAGCACGAACAGCTACGAGCAGTACTTC.

The chain couples TRBV7-8 to TRBJ2-1, with TRBD2 identical over 11 bases. The germline CDR1 and CDR2 sequences are SGHVS and FQNEAQ. V trimming: 5 bases; J trimming: 3 bases; junction bases outside the gene matches: 3. The CDR3 length is 15 residues. DNA for the CDR3: TGTGCCAGCAGCCCCGGACTAGCGGGCTACAATGAGCAGTTCTTC. Translation: CASSPGLAGYNEQFF.

The rearrangement uses TRBV19 and TRBJ2-7; 10 bases are a match to TRBD2. V lost 5 bases to trimming and J lost 4 bases; unmatched junction nucleotides: 8. The CDR3 has 15 residues. Germline CDR1 reads LNHDA; CDR2 reads SQIVND (reference sequence). The DNA of the CDR3 is TGTGCCAGTAGTGGGACAGCGGGAGGGCCTTACGAGCAGTACTTC. Translating gives CASSGTAGGPYEQYF.

The V and J genes are TRBV6-1 and TRBJ1-5, with 7 bases aligning to TRBD1. The V gene end was trimmed by 2 bases and the J gene end by 1 base; junction bases not matched to a gene: 8. The CDR3 is made up of 17 amino acids. Germline lookup yields CDR1 MNHNS and CDR2 SASEGT. The DNA of the CDR3 is TGTGCCAGCAGTGAATGGGTCGGGACAGTAAGCAATCAGCCCCAGCATTTT. The encoded protein is CASSEWVGTVSNQPQHF.

This chain joins TRBV28 and TRBJ1-4; 9 nucleotides match TRBD1. V was pared by 5 bases and J by 5 bases, with 15 bases of the junction left unmatched. Germline V gives CDR1 MDHEN, CDR2 SYDVKM. CDR3 length: 18 residues. CDR3 region: CASSPPTGTGKINEKLFF. CDR3 nucleotide sequence: TGTGCCAGCAGTCCGCCCACCGGGACAGGGAAGATAAATGAAAAACTGTTTTTT.

The rearrangement joins TRBV19 to TRBJ2-7, with 12 nucleotides matching TRBD2. V gave up 10 bases and J gave up 7 bases; unmatched junction bases: 11. Germline-derived CDR1 and CDR2 are LNHDA and SQIVND (reference sequence). The length of the CDR3 is 14 residues. CDR3: CATLGLAGTGEQYF. DNA of the CDR3: TGTGCCACCTTAGGACTAGCGGGAACGGGGGAGCAGTACTTC.

This clone was recorded only once. The chain joins TRBV6-5 to TRBJ2-3; 8 bases agree with TRBD2. The germline V gene has CDR1 MNHEY and CDR2 SVGAGI. The CDR3 has 16 residues. V shed 4 bases, J shed 2 bases, and the junction held 8 bases outside the gene matches. CDR3 in amino acids: CASSSQPGLDTDTQYF. The CDR3 DNA reads as TGTGCCAGCAGTTCCCAACCGGGACTAGACACAGATACGCAGTATTTT.

This chain joins TRBV15 and TRBJ2-7; D is possibly TRBD2 (6 bases). The CDR3 has 17 amino acids. CDR1 is LNHNV, CDR2 YYDKDF, per germline (reference sequence). Trimming removed 0 bases at V and 3 bases at J, with 18 bases between. DNA for the CDR3: TGTGCCACCAGCAGAGATTGGTCGGGGGAATTCCTCTACGAGCAGTACTTC. This gives the protein CATSRDWSGEFLYEQYF.